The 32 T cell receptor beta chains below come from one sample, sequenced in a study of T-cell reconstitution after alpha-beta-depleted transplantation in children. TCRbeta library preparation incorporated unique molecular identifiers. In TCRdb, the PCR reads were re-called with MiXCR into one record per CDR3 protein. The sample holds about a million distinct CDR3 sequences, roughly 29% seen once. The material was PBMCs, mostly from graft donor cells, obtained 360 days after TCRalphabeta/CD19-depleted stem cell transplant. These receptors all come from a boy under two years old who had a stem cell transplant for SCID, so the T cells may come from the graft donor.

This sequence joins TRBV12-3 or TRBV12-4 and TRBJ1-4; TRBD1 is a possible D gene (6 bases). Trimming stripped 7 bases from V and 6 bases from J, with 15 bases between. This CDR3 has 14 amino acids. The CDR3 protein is CASTVWGRDEKLFF. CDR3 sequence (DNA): TGTGCCAGCACCGTTTGGGGGCGAGATGAAAAACTGTTTTTT.

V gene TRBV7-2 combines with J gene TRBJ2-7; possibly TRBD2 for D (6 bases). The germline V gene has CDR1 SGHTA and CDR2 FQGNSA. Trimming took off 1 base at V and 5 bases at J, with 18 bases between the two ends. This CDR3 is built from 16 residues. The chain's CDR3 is CASSLGGGIGLHEQYF. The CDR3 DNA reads TGTGCCAGCAGCTTAGGTGGCGGGATTGGGCTCCACGAGCAGTACTTC.

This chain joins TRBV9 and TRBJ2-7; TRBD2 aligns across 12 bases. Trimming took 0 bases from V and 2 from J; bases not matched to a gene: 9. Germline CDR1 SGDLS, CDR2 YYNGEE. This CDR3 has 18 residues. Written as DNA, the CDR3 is TGTGCCAGCAGCGTAGGCCCGAGTCTAGCGGGGGGGCCCTACGAGCAGTACTTC. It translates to CASSVGPSLAGGPYEQYF.

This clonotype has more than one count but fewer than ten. Here the CDR3 reads CASRLGPATGYTF. DNA of the CDR3: TGTGCCAGTAGACTAGGTCCCGCGACTGGCTACACCTTC. This sequence joins TRBV6-5 and TRBJ1-2; D unresolved. The V gene's germline CDR1 is MNHEY and CDR2 SVGAGI. V lost 9 bases to trimming and J lost 7 bases, with 18 bases between them. CDR3 size: 13 residues.

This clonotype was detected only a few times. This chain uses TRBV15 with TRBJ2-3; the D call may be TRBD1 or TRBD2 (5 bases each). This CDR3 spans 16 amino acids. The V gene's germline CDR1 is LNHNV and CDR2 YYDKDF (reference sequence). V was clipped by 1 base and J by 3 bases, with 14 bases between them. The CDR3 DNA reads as TGTGCCACCAGCAGAGGGGAGACAGAAATTACAGATACGCAGTATTTT. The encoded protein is CATSRGETEITDTQYF.

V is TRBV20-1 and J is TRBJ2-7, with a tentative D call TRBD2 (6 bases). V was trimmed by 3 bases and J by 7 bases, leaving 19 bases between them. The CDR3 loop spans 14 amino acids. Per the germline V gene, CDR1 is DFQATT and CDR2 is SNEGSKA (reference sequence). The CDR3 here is CSASRRGLGWEQYF. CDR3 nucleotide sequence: TGCAGTGCTAGTAGGAGGGGCTTGGGTTGGGAGCAGTACTTC.

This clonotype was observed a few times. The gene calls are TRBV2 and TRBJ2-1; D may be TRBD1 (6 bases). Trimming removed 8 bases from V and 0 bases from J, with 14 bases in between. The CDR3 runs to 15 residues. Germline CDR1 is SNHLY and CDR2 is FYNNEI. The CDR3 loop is CASDGTGSSYNEQFF. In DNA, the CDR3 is TGTGCCAGCGACGGAACAGGGAGCTCCTACAATGAGCAGTTCTTC.

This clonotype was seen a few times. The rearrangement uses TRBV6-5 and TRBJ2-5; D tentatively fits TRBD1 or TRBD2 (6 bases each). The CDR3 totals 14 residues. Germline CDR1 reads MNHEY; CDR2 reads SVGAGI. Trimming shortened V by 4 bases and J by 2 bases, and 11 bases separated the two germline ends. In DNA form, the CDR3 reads TGTGCCAGCAGTTTGTGGGGGGCGCAAGAGACCCAGTACTTC. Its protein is CASSLWGAQETQYF.

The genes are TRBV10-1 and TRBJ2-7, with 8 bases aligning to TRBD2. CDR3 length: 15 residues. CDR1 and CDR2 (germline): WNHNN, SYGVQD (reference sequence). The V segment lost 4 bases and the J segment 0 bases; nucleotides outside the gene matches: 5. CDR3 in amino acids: CASSAQRGLSYEQYF. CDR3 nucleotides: TGCGCCAGCAGTGCCCAGCGGGGGCTCTCCTACGAGCAGTACTTC.

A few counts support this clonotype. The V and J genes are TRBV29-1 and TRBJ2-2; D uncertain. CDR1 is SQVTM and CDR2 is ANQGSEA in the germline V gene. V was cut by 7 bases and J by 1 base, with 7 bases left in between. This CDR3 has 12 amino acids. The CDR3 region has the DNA TGCAGCGGGGCTAAGAACACCGGGGAGCTGTTTTTT. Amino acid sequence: CSGAKNTGELFF.

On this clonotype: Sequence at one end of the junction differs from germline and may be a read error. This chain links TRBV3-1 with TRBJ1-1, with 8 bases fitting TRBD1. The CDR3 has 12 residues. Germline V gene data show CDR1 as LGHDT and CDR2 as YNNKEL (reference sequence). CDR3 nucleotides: TGTGCCAGCAGCCAAGTAAGGGGACAGGCCAGCTTT. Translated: CASSQVRGQASF.

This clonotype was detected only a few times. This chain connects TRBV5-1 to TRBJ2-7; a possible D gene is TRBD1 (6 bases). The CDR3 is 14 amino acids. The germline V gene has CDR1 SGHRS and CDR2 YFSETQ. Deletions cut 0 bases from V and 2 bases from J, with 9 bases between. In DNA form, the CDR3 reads TGCGCCAGCAGCTTGGAAGCAGGGGCCTACGAGCAGTACTTC. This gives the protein CASSLEAGAYEQYF.

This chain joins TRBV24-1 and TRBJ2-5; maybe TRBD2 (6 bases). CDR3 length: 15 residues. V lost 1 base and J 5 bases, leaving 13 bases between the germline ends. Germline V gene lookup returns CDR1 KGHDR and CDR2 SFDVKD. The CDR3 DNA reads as TGTGCCACCAGTGATTTTAGGCCAGGGAGGGAGACCCAGTACTTC. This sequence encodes CATSDFRPGRETQYF.

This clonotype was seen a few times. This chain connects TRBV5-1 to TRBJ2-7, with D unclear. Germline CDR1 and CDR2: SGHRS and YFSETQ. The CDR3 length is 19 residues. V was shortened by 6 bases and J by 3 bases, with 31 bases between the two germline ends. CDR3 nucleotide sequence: TGCGCCAGCACCATCAAAAACAGAGTTTTCACCCTCCTAGTCTACGAGCAGTACTTC. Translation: CASTIKNRVFTLLVYEQYF.

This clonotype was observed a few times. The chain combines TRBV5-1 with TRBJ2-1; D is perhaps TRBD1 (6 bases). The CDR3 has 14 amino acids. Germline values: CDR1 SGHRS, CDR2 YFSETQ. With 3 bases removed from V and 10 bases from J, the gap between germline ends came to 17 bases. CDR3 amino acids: CASSSNYPGTEQFF. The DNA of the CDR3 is TGCGCCAGCAGCTCAAACTATCCCGGGACAGAGCAGTTCTTC.

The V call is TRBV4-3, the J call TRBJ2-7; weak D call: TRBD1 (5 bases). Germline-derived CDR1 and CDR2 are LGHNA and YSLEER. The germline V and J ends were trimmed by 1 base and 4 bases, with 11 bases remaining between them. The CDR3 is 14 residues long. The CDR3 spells CASSQVLRAYEQYF. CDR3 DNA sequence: TGCGCCAGCAGCCAAGTCCTCAGGGCGTACGAGCAGTACTTC.

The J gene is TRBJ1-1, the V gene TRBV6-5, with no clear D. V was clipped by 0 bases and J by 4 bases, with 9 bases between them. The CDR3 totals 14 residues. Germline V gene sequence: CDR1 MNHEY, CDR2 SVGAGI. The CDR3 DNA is TGTGCCAGCAGTTACTCGGGGAGCGGCACTGAAGCTTTCTTT. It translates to CASSYSGSGTEAFF.

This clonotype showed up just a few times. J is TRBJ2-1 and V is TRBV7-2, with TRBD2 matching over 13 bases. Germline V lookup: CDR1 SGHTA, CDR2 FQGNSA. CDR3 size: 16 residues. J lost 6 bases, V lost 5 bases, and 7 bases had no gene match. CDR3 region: CASSITSGGASNEQFF. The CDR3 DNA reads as TGTGCCAGCAGCATTACTAGCGGGGGGGCCAGCAATGAGCAGTTCTTC. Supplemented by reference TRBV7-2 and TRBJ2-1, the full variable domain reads GAGVSQSPSNKVTEKGKDVELRCDPISGHTALYWYRQSLGQGLEFLIYFQGNSAPDKSGLPSDRFSAERTGGSVSTLTIQRTQQEDSAVYLCASSITSGGASNEQFFGPGTRLTVL.

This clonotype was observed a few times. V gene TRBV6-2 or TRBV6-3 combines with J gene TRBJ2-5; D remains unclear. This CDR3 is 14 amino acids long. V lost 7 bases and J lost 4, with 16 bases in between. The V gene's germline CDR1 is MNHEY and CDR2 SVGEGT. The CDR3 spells CASTGVQRRETQYF. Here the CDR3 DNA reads TGTGCCAGCACGGGCGTCCAGAGACGAGAGACCCAGTACTTC.

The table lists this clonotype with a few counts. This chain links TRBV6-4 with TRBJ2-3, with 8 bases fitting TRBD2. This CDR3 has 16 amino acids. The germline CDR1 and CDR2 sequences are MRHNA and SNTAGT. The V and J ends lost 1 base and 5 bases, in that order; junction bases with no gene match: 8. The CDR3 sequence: CASSDWGLGIIDTQYF. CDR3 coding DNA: TGTGCCAGCAGTGACTGGGGACTAGGAATCATAGATACGCAGTATTTT.

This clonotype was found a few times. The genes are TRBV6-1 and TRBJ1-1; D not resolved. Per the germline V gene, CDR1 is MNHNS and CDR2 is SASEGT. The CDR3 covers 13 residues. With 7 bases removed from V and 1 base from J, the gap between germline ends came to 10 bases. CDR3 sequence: CASIRFGNTEAFF. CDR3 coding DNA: TGTGCCAGCATTCGGTTCGGGAACACTGAAGCTTTCTTT.

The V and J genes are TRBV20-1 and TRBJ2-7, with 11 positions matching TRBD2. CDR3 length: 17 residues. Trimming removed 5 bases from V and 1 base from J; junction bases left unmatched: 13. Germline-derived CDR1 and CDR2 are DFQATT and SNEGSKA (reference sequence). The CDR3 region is CSAEIWASGGPSYEQYF. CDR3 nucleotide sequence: TGCAGTGCTGAGATTTGGGCTAGCGGGGGGCCATCCTACGAGCAGTACTTC.

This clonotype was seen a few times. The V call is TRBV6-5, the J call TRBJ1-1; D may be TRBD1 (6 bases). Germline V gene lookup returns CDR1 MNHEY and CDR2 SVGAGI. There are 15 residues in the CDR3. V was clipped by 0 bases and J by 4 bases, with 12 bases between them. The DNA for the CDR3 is TGTGCCAGCAGTTACTCCGACAGGTTCGGCACTGAAGCTTTCTTT. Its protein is CASSYSDRFGTEAFF.

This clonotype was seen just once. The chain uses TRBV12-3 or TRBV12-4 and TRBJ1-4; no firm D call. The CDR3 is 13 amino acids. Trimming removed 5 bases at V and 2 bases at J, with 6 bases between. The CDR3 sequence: CASSPWTNEKLFF. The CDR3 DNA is TGTGCCAGCAGTCCCTGGACTAATGAAAAACTGTTTTTT.

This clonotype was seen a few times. In DNA, the CDR3 is TGCGCCAGCAGCCATGGTCTGGACGAGCAGTACTTC. The encoded protein is CASSHGLDEQYF. The genes are TRBV4-1 and TRBJ2-7; no reliable D call. Germline-derived CDR1 and CDR2 are MGHRA and YSYEKL. V gave up 3 bases and J gave up 5 bases, with 8 bases separating them. The CDR3 runs to 12 residues.

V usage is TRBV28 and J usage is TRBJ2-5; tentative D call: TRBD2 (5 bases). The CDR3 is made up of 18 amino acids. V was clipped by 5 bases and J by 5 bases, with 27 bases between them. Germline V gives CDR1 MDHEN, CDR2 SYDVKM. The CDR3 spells CASSPGLEIGGHWETQYF. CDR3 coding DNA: TGTGCCAGCAGTCCAGGACTTGAAATAGGCGGTCATTGGGAGACCCAGTACTTC.

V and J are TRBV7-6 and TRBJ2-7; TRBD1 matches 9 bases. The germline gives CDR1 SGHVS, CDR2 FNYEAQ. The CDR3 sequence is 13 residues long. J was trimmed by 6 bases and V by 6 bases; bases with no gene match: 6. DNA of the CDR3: TGTGCCAGCAGTTCCGGGACAGGGAGCGAGCAGTACTTC. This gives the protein CASSSGTGSEQYF.

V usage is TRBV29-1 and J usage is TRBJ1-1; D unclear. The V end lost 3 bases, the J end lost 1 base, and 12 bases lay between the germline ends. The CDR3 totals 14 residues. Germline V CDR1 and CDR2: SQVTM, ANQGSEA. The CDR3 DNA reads TGCAGCGTTGAGATCCGGGCCGGGAACACTGAAGCTTTCTTT. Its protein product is CSVEIRAGNTEAFF.

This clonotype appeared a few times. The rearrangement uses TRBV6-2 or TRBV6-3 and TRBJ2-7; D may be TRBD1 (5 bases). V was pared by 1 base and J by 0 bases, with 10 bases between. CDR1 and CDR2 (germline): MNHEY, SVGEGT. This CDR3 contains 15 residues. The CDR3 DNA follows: TGTGCCAGCAGTTACTGGCAGGGCGACTCCTACGAGCAGTACTTC. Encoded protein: CASSYWQGDSYEQYF.

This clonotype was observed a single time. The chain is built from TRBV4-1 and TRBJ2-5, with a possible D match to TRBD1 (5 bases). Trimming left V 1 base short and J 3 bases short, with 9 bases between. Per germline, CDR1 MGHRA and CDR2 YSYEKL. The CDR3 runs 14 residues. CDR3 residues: CASSQVDSEETQYF. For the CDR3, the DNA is TGCGCCAGCAGCCAAGTTGACAGTGAAGAGACCCAGTACTTC.

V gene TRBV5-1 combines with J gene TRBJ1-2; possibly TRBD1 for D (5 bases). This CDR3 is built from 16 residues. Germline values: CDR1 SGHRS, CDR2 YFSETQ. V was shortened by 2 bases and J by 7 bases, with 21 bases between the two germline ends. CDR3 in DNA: TGCGCCAGCAGCTTCGCAGGCGAACCCTCAAGGGGTGGCTACACCTTC. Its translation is CASSFAGEPSRGGYTF.

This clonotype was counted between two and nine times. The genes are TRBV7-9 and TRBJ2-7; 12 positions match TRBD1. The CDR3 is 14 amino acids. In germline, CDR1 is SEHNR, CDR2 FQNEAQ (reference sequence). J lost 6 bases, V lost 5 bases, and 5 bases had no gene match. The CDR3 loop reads CASSDGTGGREQYF. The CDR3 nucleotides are TGTGCCAGCAGCGACGGGACAGGGGGCCGCGAGCAGTACTTC.